This T cell receptor beta chain was identified in a study of T cell responses to AZD1222 COVID-19 vaccine. Clones were sequenced by immunoSEQ multiplex PCR, and TCRdb holds only the in-frame ones, with some missing. This table has fewer than 200,000 clones, over 75% appearing once. Study results and caveats: Spike was spanned by vaccine-associated CD4 TCRs, which were dominant at 160-218 and 743-854.

The CDR3 is 14 amino acids. CDR1 MNHEY and CDR2 SVGEGT come from the germline V gene. V lost 0 bases, J lost 8 bases, and 13 bases lay in between. Details on this clone: Its antigen is not known.

This sequence joins TRBV6-2 or TRBV6-3 and TRBJ1-2, with unresolved D. The clonotype comes from an adult who received the AZD1222 COVID-19 vaccine. The material sequenced was peripheral blood, taken 28 days after the second AZD1222 dose. The DNA for the CDR3 is TGTGCCAGCAGTTACTCGGAGGTTTTGAGCGGCTACACCTTC. Translated, it gives CASSYSEVLSGYTF.